These T cell receptor beta chains were read from a single sample in a study of T cell repertoires in cytomegalovirus infection. TCRdb recomputed calls from the reads with MiXCR, one row per CDR3 protein. The table has roughly 760,000 distinct CDR3 sequences, under 40% seen once. The source material was PBMCs. The receptors originated from a human donor in good health (CMV status not recorded). Some clones in this sample may be carry-over from other donors' samples. Each CDR3 is given with its conserved first and last residue. Each record gives: clone size, D gene, J gene, V gene, CDR3 DNA, CDR3 protein. A D gene is named only where the DNA matches it firmly. Clone size, where shown, is once, few, many, or a class for clones that have expanded.

.,.,TRBJ2-7,TRBV28,TGTGCCAGCAGTCCAGATGTGCGGGACATCTCCTACGAGCAGTACTTC,CASSPDVRDISYEQYF
few,.,TRBJ1-2,TRBV5-1,TGCGCCAGCAGCTTAAACACCGGGTATGGCTACACCTTC,CASSLNTGYGYTF
.,.,TRBJ1-2,TRBV11-2,TGTGCCAGCAGCTTCTCGTTGCGGGGGGCTCCAAAGGAAATAGATGGCTACACCTTC,CASSFSLRGAPKEIDGYTF
.,TRBD2,TRBJ2-1,TRBV24-1,TGTGCCACCAGTGATTCTTTAAAAGTTGGCGGGAGGTTCGATGAGCAGTTCTTC,CATSDSLKVGGRFDEQFF
.,TRBD1,TRBJ2-5,TRBV5-6,TGTGCCAGCAGCCCACAGGGGGTAGAAGAGACCCAGTACTTC,CASSPQGVEETQYF
.,TRBD1,TRBJ1-5,TRBV28,TGTGCCAGCAGTCGGAGGACAGGGTTCAATCAGCCCCAGCATTTT,CASSRRTGFNQPQHF
.,.,TRBJ1-1,TRBV7-2,TGTGCCAGCAGCTTAGTGGGCGGGAGTAATGAAGCTTTCTTT,CASSLVGGSNEAFF
.,.,TRBJ2-7,TRBV4-1,TGCGCCAGCAGCCAGAGCGAATCCGCCACCTACGAGCAGTACTTC,CASSQSESATYEQYF
.,TRBD1,TRBJ1-2,TRBV19,TGTGCCAGTATGGACAGGTGGATGGATGGCTACACCTTC,CASMDRWMDGYTF
few,.,TRBJ1-1,TRBV4-1,TGCGCCAGCAGCCAAGTACCTCCGCGGGGCACTGAAGCTTTCTTT,CASSQVPPRGTEAFF
once,TRBD2,TRBJ2-1,TRBV6-5,TGTGCCAGCAGTTACTCGTTCGGGGCGGGAGGGGGAAACAATGAGCAGTTCTTC,CASSYSFGAGGGNNEQFF
many,.,TRBJ2-7,TRBV7-9,TGTGCCAGCAGCTTTACTGGCTACGAGCAGTACTTC,CASSFTGYEQYF
.,TRBD1,TRBJ1-1,TRBV6-6,TGTGCCAGCAGTAGGACAGGGGGCTATGGCACTGAAGCTTTCTTT,CASSRTGGYGTEAFF
many,.,TRBJ2-7,TRBV28,TGTGCCAGCAGTTTACAATCCTACGAGCAGTACTTC,CASSLQSYEQYF
.,TRBD1,TRBJ1-5,TRBV7-8,TGTGCCAGCAGCTTGTCAGGGGGCGGACATCCCCAGCATTTT,CASSLSGGGHPQHF
few,.,TRBJ2-7,TRBV28,TGTGCCAGCAGAGCCGGGTCCTTCTCCTACGAGCAGTACTTC,CASRAGSFSYEQYF
.,.,TRBJ2-1,TRBV28,TGTGCCAGCAGCTTGACCGACAACGAATACAATGAGCAGTTCTTC,CASSLTDNEYNEQFF
.,TRBD2,TRBJ2-1,TRBV28,TGTGCCAGCAGTTTTTCTACTAGCGAGAGCTCCTACAATGAGCAGTTCTTC,CASSFSTSESSYNEQFF
.,TRBD2,TRBJ2-7,TRBV6-6,TGTGCCAGCAGTTATCGCCAACTAGCGTTTTCCTACGAGCAGTACTTC,CASSYRQLAFSYEQYF
.,.,TRBJ2-1,TRBV30,TGTGCCTGGTCCTTGAGTCGGACAAGCTCCTACAATGAGCAGTTCTTC,CAWSLSRTSSYNEQFF
.,TRBD2,TRBJ2-3,TRBV20-1,TGCAGTGGAGATAGCGGGAGTGCAGATACGCAGTATTTT,CSGDSGSADTQYF
few,.,TRBJ1-1,TRBV6-1,TGTGCCAGCAGTGATTGGGGGCCGGGGGGACGGTACACTGAAGCTTTCTTT,CASSDWGPGGRYTEAFF
.,.,TRBJ1-3,TRBV4-1,TGCGCCAGCAGCCAACGGGCGGTCTCTGGAAACACCATATATTTT,CASSQRAVSGNTIYF
few,.,TRBJ1-1,TRBV2,TGTGCCAGCAGTGCTGGGTCGGAAGGGAGTACTGAAGCTTTCTTT,CASSAGSEGSTEAFF
few,TRBD2,TRBJ2-1,TRBV5-4,TGTGCCAGCAGCCCGTCGGTAGCGGGAGGGTACAATGAGCAGTTCTTC,CASSPSVAGGYNEQFF
.,TRBD2,TRBJ2-3,TRBV7-2,TGTGCCAGCAGCCGCGCGGCGGGGGTCGGGACAGATACGCAGTATTTT,CASSRAAGVGTDTQYF
.,.,TRBJ1-1,TRBV28,TGTGCCAGCAGTTGGCAGGGAAGTCGGGGCACTGAAGCTTTCTTT,CASSWQGSRGTEAFF
few,TRBD1,TRBJ1-2,TRBV7-9,TGTGCCAGCAGCTTAGCGAGGACAGGGGGCAGTGGGCACTATGGCTACACCTTC,CASSLARTGGSGHYGYTF
many,.,TRBJ1-2,TRBV7-6,TGTGCCAGCAGCCCCTCGGGCGGGGGCTTTTATGGCTACACCTTC,CASSPSGGGFYGYTF
.,.,TRBJ1-3,TRBV9,TGTGCCAGCAGCTCCGGGGGGAGGGCCCGAAACACCATATATTTT,CASSSGGRARNTIYF
.,TRBD1,TRBJ1-1,TRBV28,TGTGCCAGCAGTCAGCAGGGGGCAATGGCTTTCTTT,CASSQQGAMAFF
.,TRBD2,TRBJ2-5,TRBV12-3/TRBV12-4,TGTGCCAGCAGTTTGCGGGAGTGGGGACAAGAGACCCAGTACTTC,CASSLREWGQETQYF
.,.,TRBJ1-4,TRBV4-2,TGTGCCAGCAGCGGGGACGACCGCGGTCTTAATGAAAAACTGTTTTTT,CASSGDDRGLNEKLFF
.,.,TRBJ2-3,TRBV5-4,TGTGCCAGCACCATTGGGCAGGTCTGGTCCGATACGCAGTATTTT,CASTIGQVWSDTQYF
.,.,TRBJ2-7,TRBV29-1,TGCAGCGTTGGGGCCCTTTACGAGCAGTACTTC,CSVGALYEQYF
many,TRBD2,TRBJ2-1,TRBV11-2,TGTGCCACCCTTGAAGCGGGGGCTGAGCAGTTCTTC,CATLEAGAEQFF
.,TRBD2,TRBJ2-2,TRBV28,TGTGCCAGCAGTCCCGGGACTAGCGGGAGATTGATCGGGGAGCTGTTTTTT,CASSPGTSGRLIGELFF
.,.,TRBJ2-3,TRBV11-1,TGTGCCAGCAGCTCCCTAGATGGGGATACGCAGTATTTT,CASSSLDGDTQYF
few,.,TRBJ2-7,TRBV5-1,TGCGCCAGCAGACTTGACGTACGGGCCCTAAACATCTACGAGCAGTACTTC,CASRLDVRALNIYEQYF
.,.,TRBJ2-7,TRBV7-2,TGTGCCAGCAGCTTAGATCCGGCAGGGCCCCGCTACGAGCAGTACTTC,CASSLDPAGPRYEQYF
.,TRBD2,TRBJ2-3,TRBV6-5,TGTGCCAGCAGTTACTTAACTAGCGGGAAGAGCACAGATACGCAGTATTTT,CASSYLTSGKSTDTQYF
few,TRBD1,TRBJ2-7,TRBV7-9,TGTGCCAGCAGCTTATTTGAGGTTCTTACAGGGGTCGAGCAGTACTTC,CASSLFEVLTGVEQYF
few,TRBD2,TRBJ2-7,TRBV6-1,TGTGCCAGCAGGGATCCCCATACGACTAGCGGGAGCTACGAGCAGTACTTC,CASRDPHTTSGSYEQYF
.,TRBD1,TRBJ2-2,TRBV30,TGTGCCTGGACCCCCCGACAGGGCTACCCCGGGGAGCTGTTTTTT,CAWTPRQGYPGELFF
once,TRBD2,TRBJ2-1,TRBV7-2,TGTGCCAGCAGTCTAGCGGGAGTCCTCTACAATGAGCCGTTATTC,CASSLAGVLYNEPLF
few,.,TRBJ2-7,TRBV7-9,TGTGCCAGCAGCTTAATCGAGGGACAAAGGTCGGGCGAGCAGTACTTC,CASSLIEGQRSGEQYF
.,.,TRBJ2-3,TRBV6-1,TGTGCCAGCAGCCCGCTGAGTGCGGCGCGCACAGATACGCAGTATTTT,CASSPLSAARTDTQYF
.,.,TRBJ1-5,TRBV28,TGTGCCAGCAGTCCACCGGGCCTCGGTCATCAGCCCCAGCATTTT,CASSPPGLGHQPQHF
few,.,TRBJ2-3,TRBV6-5,TGTGCCAGCAGGACAGGAGATTTTCCGCAGTATTTT,CASRTGDFPQYF